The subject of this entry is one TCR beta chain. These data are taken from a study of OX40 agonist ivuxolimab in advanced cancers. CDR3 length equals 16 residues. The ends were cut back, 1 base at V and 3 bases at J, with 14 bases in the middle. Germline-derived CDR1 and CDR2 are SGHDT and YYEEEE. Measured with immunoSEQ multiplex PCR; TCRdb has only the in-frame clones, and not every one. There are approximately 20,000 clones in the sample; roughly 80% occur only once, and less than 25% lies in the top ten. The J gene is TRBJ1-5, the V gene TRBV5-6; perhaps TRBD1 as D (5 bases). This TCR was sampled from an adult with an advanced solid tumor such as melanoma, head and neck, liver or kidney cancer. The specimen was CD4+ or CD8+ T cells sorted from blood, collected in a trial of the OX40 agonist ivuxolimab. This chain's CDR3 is CASSLRSGTYNQPQHF. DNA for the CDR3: TGTGCCAGCAGCTTGCGTTCGGGGACTTACAATCAGCCCCAGCATTTT.